This T cell receptor beta chain emerged from a study of beta chain features in type 1 diabetes. General study findings and limits: Sampled from patients, naive, central memory and Treg TCRB repertoires appeared more similar than those sampled from healthy donors.

Points on this clone: The target antigen is unknown.

Isolated RNA was reverse transcribed in full, so expressed TCRB transcripts were sequenced. Method: immunoSEQ multiplex PCR; TCRdb's copy keeps in-frame clones and lacks some. The sample lists under 450,000 clones, roughly 13% occurring once. The CDR3 is 14 amino acids. Germline CDR1 reads SGHTA; CDR2 reads FQGNSA. V lost 5 bases to trimming and J lost 5 bases, with 14 bases between them. Sequencing was done on a sample of naive CD4+ T cells from blood. The sequence was collected from a man aged 25-45 years in good health. The chain carries TRBV7-2 and TRBJ2-3, with D unclear. The CDR3 coding sequence is TGTGCCAGCAGCCCCCGTAGTGCCCAAGATACGCAGTATTTT. Its translation is CASSPRSAQDTQYF.